This passage covers 19 T cell receptor beta chains from one sample sequenced in a study of T cell responses to AZD1222 COVID-19 vaccine. Profiled with immunoSEQ multiplex PCR; TCRdb holds only in-frame clones, not every one. The sample holds 100,000 or so clones, 89% seen once. Sequenced here: peripheral blood, sampled 28 days after the second AZD1222 dose. The source of these receptors is an adult who received the AZD1222 COVID-19 vaccine.

This clone was detected only once. The CDR3 sequence is CASARLPQTDTQYF. The CDR3 DNA is TGTGCCAGCGCGCGACTACCTCAGACAGATACGCAGTATTTT. The genes are TRBV27 and TRBJ2-3; tentatively, D is TRBD2 (5 bases). With 8 bases removed from V and 3 bases from J, the gap between germline ends came to 15 bases. The CDR3 loop spans 14 amino acids. Germline lookup yields CDR1 MNHEY and CDR2 SMNVEV (reference sequence).

The chain links TRBV6-5 to TRBJ2-1; no reliable D call. The CDR3 consists of 14 residues. Germline loops: CDR1 MNHEY, CDR2 SVGAGI. Trimming cost V 6 bases and J 0 bases, with 9 bases left between them. Here the CDR3 DNA reads TGTGCCAGCAGGGGAATCCCCTCCTACAATGAGCAGTTCTTC. Amino acid sequence: CASRGIPSYNEQFF.

This clone has a handful of counts. The V gene is TRBV9, the J gene TRBJ2-7; the match to TRBD1 covers 10 bases. The CDR3 runs 17 residues. V gave up 4 bases and J gave up 2 bases; unmatched junction bases: 12. Germline loops: CDR1 SGDLS, CDR2 YYNGEE. The DNA of the CDR3 is TGTGCCAGCAGCACCGGGGGGACAGGGGTGAGTACCTACGAGCAGTACTTC. Protein: CASSTGGTGVSTYEQYF.

The chain employs TRBV5-1 and TRBJ2-1; a weak D match, TRBD1 (5 bases). Germline loops: CDR1 SGHRS, CDR2 YFSETQ. The CDR3 sequence is 14 residues long. V was shortened by 1 base and J by 3 bases, with 8 bases between the two germline ends. In nucleotides, the CDR3 is TGCGCCAGCAGCTTGATGACAGTCTACAATGAGCAGTTCTTC. The encoded protein is CASSLMTVYNEQFF.

The V and J genes are TRBV3-1 (or the pseudogene TRBV3-2) and TRBJ2-7, with 11 bases that match TRBD2. V was pared by 4 bases and J by 6 bases, with 11 bases of the junction left unmatched. The germline CDR1 and CDR2 sequences are LGHDT and YNNKEL (reference sequence). CDR3 size: 16 residues. CDR3 in amino acids: CASSLITSGRLGEQYF. CDR3 coding DNA: TGTGCCAGCAGCCTAATCACTAGCGGGAGATTGGGCGAGCAGTACTTC.

This chain uses TRBV27 with TRBJ1-6; D may be TRBD1 (6 bases). This CDR3 comprises 15 residues. Germline assignment: CDR1 MNHEY and CDR2 SMNVEV (reference sequence). Trimming cost V 6 bases and J 8 bases, with 17 bases left between them. The CDR3 DNA reads as TGTGCCAGCAGATTCCAGGGGTGGGCTGATTCACCCCTCCACTTT. It specifies CASRFQGWADSPLHF.

The rearrangement joins TRBV7-2 to TRBJ2-1; TRBD2 matches 14 bases. The germline CDR1 and CDR2 sequences are SGHTA and FQGNSA. The J segment lost 9 bases and the V segment lost 10 bases, leaving 8 bases of the junction unmatched. The CDR3 has 14 amino acids. The DNA for the CDR3 is TGTGCCACCAGGGGACTAGCGGGAGCCCTTGAGCAGTTCTTC. Amino acid sequence: CATRGLAGALEQFF.

The chain links TRBV18 to TRBJ1-2; 9 bases align to TRBD1. With 5 bases clipped from V and 9 bases from J, the junction kept 4 bases outside the gene matches. The CDR3 spans 12 residues. In germline, CDR1 is KGHSH, CDR2 LQKENI. The CDR3 coding sequence is TGTGCCAGCTCAAGAGGACAGGGGCGCTACACCTTC. It is translated as CASSRGQGRYTF. Full variable domain (rest looked up from reference TRBV18 and TRBJ1-2): NAGVMQNPRHLVRRRGQEARLRCSPMKGHSHVYWYRQLPEEGLKFMVYLQKENIIDESGMPKERFSAEFPKEGPSILRIQQVVRGDSAAYFCASSRGQGRYTFGSGTRLTVV.

V gene TRBV30 combines with J gene TRBJ2-1, with TRBD2 matching over 12 bases. CDR1 and CDR2 (germline): GTSNPN, SVGIG (reference sequence). The CDR3 runs to 16 residues. V lost 7 bases to trimming and J lost 0 bases; unmatched junction nucleotides: 7. The CDR3 region is CASTGTSGSSYNEQFF. Written as DNA, the CDR3 is TGTGCCTCTACCGGGACTAGCGGGTCCTCCTACAATGAGCAGTTCTTC. The complete variable domain, with remaining parts taken from reference TRBV30 and TRBJ2-1, reads SQTIHQWPATLVQPVGSPLSLECTVEGTSNPNLYWYRQAAGRGLQLLFYSVGIGQISSEVPQNLSASRPQDRQFILSSKKLLLSDSGFYLCASTGTSGSSYNEQFFGPGTRLTVL.

The rearrangement joins TRBV27 to TRBJ1-6; D perhaps matches TRBD1 (5 bases). This CDR3 spans 17 amino acids. Germline loops: CDR1 MNHEY, CDR2 SMNVEV (reference sequence). Trimming removed 0 bases at V and 4 bases at J, with 13 bases between. CDR3 protein: CASSLSGGALYNSPLHF. In DNA form, the CDR3 reads TGTGCCAGCAGTTTATCAGGCGGGGCCCTGTATAATTCACCCCTCCACTTT.

The CDR3 DNA reads TGTGCCAGCAGCTCACACAGGGGTATCTACGAGCAGTACTTC. Amino acid sequence: CASSSHRGIYEQYF. This chain connects TRBV7-2 to TRBJ2-7; 7 nucleotides align to TRBD1. The CDR3 spans 14 residues. The germline CDR1 and CDR2 sequences are SGHTA and FQGNSA. V dropped 4 bases and J dropped 3; count of bases not matched to a gene: 6.

This clone was picked up one time. The chain uses TRBV15 and TRBJ2-1; no definite D call. CDR1 is LNHNV and CDR2 is YYDKDF in the germline V gene (reference sequence). V shed 0 bases and J shed 6 bases, with 9 bases lying between them. The CDR3 has 14 amino acids. In DNA form, the CDR3 reads TGTGCCACCAGCAGAGATCTGGCGGTCAATGAGCAGTTCTTC. It codes for CATSRDLAVNEQFF.

The rearrangement uses TRBV4-1 and TRBJ1-4; D call uncertain. This CDR3 has 13 amino acids. Germline V CDR1 and CDR2: MGHRA, YSYEKL. V lost 3 bases and J lost 8, with 10 bases in between. This CDR3 is CASSQGWSEKLFF. As DNA, the CDR3 is TGCGCCAGCAGCCAGGGGTGGAGCGAAAAACTGTTTTTT.

V gene TRBV6-4 combines with J gene TRBJ2-2; D is unclear. Germline assignment: CDR1 MRHNA and CDR2 SNTAGT. With 2 bases removed from V and 0 bases from J, the gap between germline ends came to 4 bases. The CDR3 covers 14 residues. CDR3 coding DNA: TGTGCCAGCAGTGACGGGGCGAACACCGGGGAGCTGTTTTTT. Encoded protein: CASSDGANTGELFF.

The CDR3 coding sequence is TGTGCCAGCAGCTTGGCCACGGGGGTCGCAGCCAAAAACATTCAGTACTTC. It yields the protein CASSLATGVAAKNIQYF. The genes are TRBV5-4 and TRBJ2-4; TRBD2 is a possible D gene (6 bases). The V gene's germline CDR1 is SGHNT and CDR2 YYREEE (reference sequence). There are 17 residues in the CDR3. V was pared by 0 bases and J by 0 bases, with 13 bases between.

This clone has a handful of counts. In the same sample, other DNA sequences code for this CDR3. J is TRBJ2-7 and V is TRBV28; D call uncertain. CDR3 length equals 11 residues. Trimming removed 2 bases from V and 3 bases from J, with 2 bases in between. The germline V gene has CDR1 MDHEN and CDR2 SYDVKM. CDR3 nucleotide sequence: TGTGCCAGCAGTTTAGTCTACGAGCAGTACTTC. Translated, it gives CASSLVYEQYF.

The V call is TRBV11-3, the J call TRBJ2-2; no reliable D call. Between the trimmed V and J ends, which lost 5 bases and 7 bases, there was a span of 14 bases. Germline-derived CDR1 and CDR2 are SGHNT and YENEEA. The CDR3 covers 14 residues. CDR3 sequence: CASSPDGVSGELFF. The CDR3 bases are TGTGCCAGCAGCCCGGACGGAGTTAGCGGGGAGCTGTTTTTT. The full variable domain, its missing parts supplied by reference TRBV11-3 and TRBJ2-2, is EAGVVQSPRYKIIEKKQPVAFWCNPISGHNTLYWYLQNLGQGPELLIRYENEEAVDDSQLPKDRFSAERLKGVDSTLKIQPAELGDSAVYLCASSPDGVSGELFFGEGSRLTVL.

The chain employs TRBV30 and TRBJ1-3; D may be TRBD1 (5 bases). Germline V gene lookup returns CDR1 GTSNPN and CDR2 SVGIG (reference sequence). The CDR3 consists of 13 residues. V was cut by 4 bases and J by 2 bases, with 9 bases left in between. CDR3 nucleotides: TGTGCCTGGACCCCGGGGCCTGGAAACACCATATATTTT. Protein sequence: CAWTPGPGNTIYF.

The chain combines TRBV5-1 with TRBJ2-7, with 7 bases identical to TRBD1. This CDR3 region has 13 residues. Germline V gives CDR1 SGHRS, CDR2 YFSETQ. With V trimmed by 0 bases and J by 7 bases, 4 bases remained unmatched. CDR3 bases: TGCGCCAGCAGCTTGGTAGGGGGCCGAGAGCAGTACTTC. It specifies CASSLVGGREQYF.